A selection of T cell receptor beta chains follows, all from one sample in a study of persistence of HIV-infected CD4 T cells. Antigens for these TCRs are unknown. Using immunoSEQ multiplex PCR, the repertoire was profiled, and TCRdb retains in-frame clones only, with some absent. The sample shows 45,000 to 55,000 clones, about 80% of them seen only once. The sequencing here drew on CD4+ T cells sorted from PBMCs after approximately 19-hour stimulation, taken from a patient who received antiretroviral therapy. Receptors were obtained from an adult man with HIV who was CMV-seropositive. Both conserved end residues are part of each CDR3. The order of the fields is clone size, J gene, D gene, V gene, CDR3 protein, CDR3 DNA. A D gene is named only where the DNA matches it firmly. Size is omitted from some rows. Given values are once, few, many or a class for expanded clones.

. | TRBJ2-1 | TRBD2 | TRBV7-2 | CASSSGTSGYNEQFF | TGTGCCAGCAGTTCCGGGACTAGCGGTTACAATGAGCAGTTCTTC
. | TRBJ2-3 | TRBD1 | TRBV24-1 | CAVVYSAGDRVRTDTQYF | TGTGCCGTCGTCTATAGCGCCGGGGACAGGGTGAGGACAGATACGCAGTATTTT
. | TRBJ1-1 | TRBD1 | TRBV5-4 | CASSAIQGARTEAFF | TGTGCCAGCAGCGCGATACAGGGGGCGCGTACTGAAGCTTTCTTT
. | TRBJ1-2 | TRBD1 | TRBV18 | CASSPPGQHYGYTF | TGTGCCAGCTCACCACCGGGACAGCACTATGGCTACACCTTC
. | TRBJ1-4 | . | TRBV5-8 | CASSLYFRGNEKLFF | TGTGCCAGCAGCTTGTATTTCCGTGGGAATGAAAAACTGTTTTTT
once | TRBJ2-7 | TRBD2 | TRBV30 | CACSKRGSGAEQYF | TGTGCCTGTTCCAAGAGGGGTAGCGGGGCCGAGCAGTACTTC
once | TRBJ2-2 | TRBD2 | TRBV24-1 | CATSVPSGRLTRNTGELFF | TGTGCCACCAGTGTGCCTAGCGGGCGGTTAACTAGGAACACCGGGGAGCTGTTTTTT
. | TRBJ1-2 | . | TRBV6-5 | CASSYNTGRGYTF | TGTGCCAGCAGTTATAATACAGGGAGGGGCTACACCTTC
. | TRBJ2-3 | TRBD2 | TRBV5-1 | CASSPTNGGADTQYF | TGCGCCAGCAGCCCCACAAACGGGGGGGCAGATACGCAGTATTTT
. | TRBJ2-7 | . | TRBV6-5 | CASSYGRRSTYEQYF | TGTGCCAGCAGTTACGGTAGACGGAGTACCTACGAGCAGTACTTC
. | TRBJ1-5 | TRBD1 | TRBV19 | CASTLDRGNNQPQHF | TGTGCCAGTACTCTGGACAGGGGTAACAATCAGCCCCAGCATTTT
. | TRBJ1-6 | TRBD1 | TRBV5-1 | CASSWDRGGNSPLHF | TGCGCCAGCAGCTGGGACAGGGGAGGAAATTCACCCCTCCACTTT
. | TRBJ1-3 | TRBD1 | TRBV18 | CASTTGTGNTIYF | TGTGCCAGCACGACAGGGACTGGAAACACCATATATTTT
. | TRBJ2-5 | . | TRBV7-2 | CASSLEMGWQYPYF | TGTGCCAGCAGCTTAGAAATGGGTTGGCAGTATCCGTACTTC
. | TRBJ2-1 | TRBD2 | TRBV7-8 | CASSLSQREWNEQFF | TGTGCCAGCAGCTTGTCGCAGCGGGAGTGGAATGAGCAGTTCTTC
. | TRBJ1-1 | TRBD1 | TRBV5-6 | CASSFRRGRGVRMNTEAFF | TGTGCCAGCAGCTTCCGAAGGGGCAGGGGGGTCCGGATGAACACTGAAGCTTTCTTT
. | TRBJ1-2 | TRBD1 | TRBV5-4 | CASSPRQGVNYGYTF | TGTGCCAGCAGCCCCCGACAGGGGGTAAACTATGGCTACACCTTC
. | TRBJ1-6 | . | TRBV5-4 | CASSLDLAAYNSPLHF | TGTGCCAGCAGCTTGGATTTAGCTGCGTATAATTCACCCCTCCACTTT
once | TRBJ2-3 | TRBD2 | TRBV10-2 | CASSGLAGGGDTQYF | TGCGCCAGCAGTGGTCTAGCGGGAGGAGGAGATACGCAGTATTTT
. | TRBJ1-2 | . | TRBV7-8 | CASSFTRALANYGYTF | TGTGCCAGCAGCTTTACGAGGGCCTTAGCTAACTATGGCTACACCTTC
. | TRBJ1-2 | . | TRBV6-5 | CASIINHGSSYGYTF | TGTGCCAGCATAATCAACCACGGATCCTCATATGGCTACACCTTC
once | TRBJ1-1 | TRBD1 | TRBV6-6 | CASSIGQVEAFF | TGTGCCAGCAGCATTGGACAGGTTGAAGCTTTCTTT
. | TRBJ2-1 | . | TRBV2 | CASSLGGASYNEQFF | TGTGCCAGCTCCCTAGGAGGGGCTTCCTACAATGAGCAGTTCTTC
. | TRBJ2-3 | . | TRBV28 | CASSLFTDTQYF | TGTGCCAGCAGTTTATTCACAGATACGCAGTATTTT
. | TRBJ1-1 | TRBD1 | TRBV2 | CASVRTGGGMTAFF | TGTGCCAGCGTTCGGACAGGGGGCGGAATGACGGCTTTCTTT
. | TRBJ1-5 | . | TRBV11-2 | CASSLAREGQPQHF | TGTGCCAGCAGCTTAGCCAGGGAGGGGCAGCCCCAGCATTTT
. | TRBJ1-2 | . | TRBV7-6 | CASSLAAEANYGYTF | TGTGCCAGCAGCTTAGCGGCCGAAGCTAACTATGGCTACACCTTC
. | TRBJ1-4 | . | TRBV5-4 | CASSQMGEKLFF | TGTGCCAGCAGCCAGATGGGTGAAAAACTGTTTTTT
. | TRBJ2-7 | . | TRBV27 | CASSFRESVGEQYF | TGTGCCAGCAGTTTCCGCGAGAGCGTGGGCGAGCAGTACTTC
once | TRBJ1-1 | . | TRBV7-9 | CASSLGQLGGAFF | TGTGCCAGCAGCTTAGGACAGCTAGGTGGGGCTTTCTTT
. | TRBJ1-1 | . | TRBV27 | CASSIGTANTEAFF | TGTGCCAGCAGTATAGGGACCGCGAACACTGAAGCTTTCTTT
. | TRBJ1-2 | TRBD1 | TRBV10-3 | CAIKAGTDYGYTF | TGTGCCATCAAAGCCGGGACAGACTATGGCTACACCTTC
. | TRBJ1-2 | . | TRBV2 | CASSLAQVYGYTF | TGTGCCAGCAGTCTGGCACAGGTCTATGGCTACACCTTC
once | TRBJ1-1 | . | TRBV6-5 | CASSLTQGTEAFF | TGTGCCAGCAGTCTCACCCAGGGTACTGAAGCTTTCTTT
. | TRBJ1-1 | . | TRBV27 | CASSGRDFPSGNTEAFF | TGTGCCAGCAGCGGCAGGGACTTCCCCTCCGGGAACACTGAAGCTTTCTTT
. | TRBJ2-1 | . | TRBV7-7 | CASSLGTESYNEQFF | TGTGCCAGCAGCTTGGGGACCGAATCCTACAATGAGCAGTTCTTC
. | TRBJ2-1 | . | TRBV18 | CASLTTHSSLYNEQFF | TGTGCCAGCCTCACCACACACAGCTCTCTCTACAATGAGCAGTTCTTC